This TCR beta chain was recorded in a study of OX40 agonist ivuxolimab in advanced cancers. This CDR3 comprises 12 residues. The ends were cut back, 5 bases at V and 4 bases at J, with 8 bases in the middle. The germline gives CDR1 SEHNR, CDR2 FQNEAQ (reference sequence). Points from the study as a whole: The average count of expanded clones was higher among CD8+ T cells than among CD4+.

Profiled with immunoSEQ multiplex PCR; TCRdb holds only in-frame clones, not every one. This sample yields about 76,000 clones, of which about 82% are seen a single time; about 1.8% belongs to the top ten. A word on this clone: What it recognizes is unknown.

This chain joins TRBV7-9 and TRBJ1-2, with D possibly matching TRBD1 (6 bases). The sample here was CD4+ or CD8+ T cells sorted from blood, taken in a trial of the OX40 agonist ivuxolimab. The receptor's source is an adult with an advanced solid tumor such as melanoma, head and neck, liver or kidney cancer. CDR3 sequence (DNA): TGTGCCAGCAGCACGGACAGCTATGGCTACACCTTC. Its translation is CASSTDSYGYTF.